Each of the 20 T cell receptor beta chains below was sequenced from the same sample in a study of OX40 agonist ivuxolimab in advanced cancers. Method: immunoSEQ multiplex PCR; TCRdb's copy keeps in-frame clones and lacks some. The sample consists of some 34,000 clones, 70% to 85% of them appearing once. The sample in question was CD4+ or CD8+ T cells sorted from blood, obtained in a trial of the OX40 agonist ivuxolimab. The receptors were sampled from an adult with an advanced solid tumor such as melanoma, head and neck, liver or kidney cancer.

The chain links TRBV6-5 to TRBJ2-5; 7 bases agree with TRBD1. The CDR3 consists of 13 residues. J lost 5 bases, V lost 5 bases, and 5 bases had no gene match. The germline V gene has CDR1 MNHEY and CDR2 SVGAGI. In DNA, the CDR3 is TGTGCCAGCAGTAGAGGGGGCGGGGAGACCCAGTACTTC. Translation gives CASSRGGGETQYF.

CDR3 sequence: CASSQRTGGNQPQHF. The CDR3 DNA is TGCGCCAGCAGCCAACGGACAGGTGGGAATCAGCCCCAGCATTTT. The J gene is TRBJ1-5, the V gene TRBV4-1, with TRBD1 matching over 7 bases. Germline CDR1 reads MGHRA; CDR2 reads YSYEKL. The CDR3 extends over 15 amino acids. The J segment lost 4 bases and the V segment lost 2 bases, leaving 5 bases of the junction unmatched.

This clone has more than one count but fewer than ten. The chain is built from TRBV7-9 and TRBJ1-2; D unresolved. With 2 bases removed from V and 4 bases from J, the gap between germline ends came to 5 bases. The CDR3 is 12 residues long. Looked up from germline, CDR1 is SEHNR and CDR2 is FQNEAQ (reference sequence). The CDR3 protein is CASSLITYGYTF. In DNA, the CDR3 is TGTGCCAGCAGCTTAATAACCTATGGCTACACCTTC.

V and J are TRBV9 and TRBJ2-2; the match to TRBD1 covers 7 bases. Losses at the gene ends were 0 bases for V and 1 base for J; bases not matched to a gene: 0. Germline V CDR1 and CDR2: SGDLS, YYNGEE. CDR3 length: 15 amino acids. CDR3 residues: CASSVGQGNTGELFF. The CDR3 bases are TGTGCCAGCAGCGTAGGACAGGGGAACACCGGGGAGCTGTTTTTT.

This clone was counted only a few times. This chain joins TRBV4-1 and TRBJ2-7; D not resolved. V was clipped by 0 bases and J by 0 bases, with 6 bases between them. The CDR3 is 14 amino acids. Germline CDR1 reads MGHRA; CDR2 reads YSYEKL. CDR3 residues: CASSQEFTSYEQYF. The DNA of the CDR3 is TGCGCCAGCAGCCAAGAGTTCACCTCCTACGAGCAGTACTTC.

The chain recombines TRBV6-5 with TRBJ2-3; 11 nucleotides match TRBD2. Trimming at V came to 0 bases and at J to 10 bases, leaving 9 bases not matched to a gene. This CDR3 is built from 16 residues. Per germline, CDR1 MNHEY and CDR2 SVGAGI. CDR3 DNA sequence: TGTGCCAGCAGTTACTCGATAGCGGGAGGGCTTCAAGCGCAGTATTTT. This translates into CASSYSIAGGLQAQYF.

This clone came up a few times. The J gene is TRBJ1-2, the V gene TRBV7-2, with D unclear. Germline V CDR1 and CDR2: SGHTA, FQGNSA. V lost 1 base and J lost 7, with 4 bases in between. The CDR3 covers 11 residues. This CDR3 reads CASSLGGGYTF. The CDR3, as DNA: TGTGCCAGCAGCTTAGGGGGTGGCTACACCTTC.

V and J are TRBV2 and TRBJ2-5; D gene unclear. With 8 bases removed from V and 3 bases from J, the gap between germline ends came to 13 bases. The CDR3 runs to 13 residues. Germline-derived CDR1 and CDR2 are SNHLY and FYNNEI. CDR3 nucleotide sequence: TGTGCCAGCGACCCCGAGCAAGAAGAGACCCAGTACTTC. Translation gives CASDPEQEETQYF.

The gene calls are TRBV29-1 and TRBJ2-7, with D tentatively TRBD2 (6 bases). The CDR3 sequence is 13 residues long. In germline, CDR1 is SQVTM, CDR2 ANQGSEA. Trimming pared 7 bases from V and 3 bases from J, leaving 16 bases between. CDR3 DNA: TGCAGCGCCGCGGGGATTTCTGTCTACGAGCAGTACTTC. Protein product: CSAAGISVYEQYF.

The J gene is TRBJ1-2, the V gene TRBV27; 9 bases are a match to TRBD1. The CDR3 extends over 14 amino acids. V was clipped by 3 bases and J by 8 bases; unmatched bases: 7. The germline V gene has CDR1 MNHEY and CDR2 SMNVEV (reference sequence). Here the CDR3 reads CASSLSGTGIGYTF. The CDR3 DNA is TGTGCCAGCAGTTTGTCCGGGACAGGGATCGGCTACACCTTC.

This chain uses TRBV6-4 with TRBJ2-1; D ambiguous. The ends were cut back, 3 bases at V and 6 bases at J, with 9 bases in the middle. Germline-derived CDR1 and CDR2 are MRHNA and SNTAGT. CDR3 size: 13 residues. In nucleotides, the CDR3 is TGTGCCAGCAGTGAAGAGGTCCTCAATGAGCAGTTCTTC. It specifies CASSEEVLNEQFF.

The gene calls are TRBV11-2 and TRBJ1-1; D is undetermined. Germline loops: CDR1 SGHAT, CDR2 FQNNGV. Trimming removed 2 bases from V and 0 bases from J, with 10 bases in between. The CDR3 spans 15 residues. The CDR3 sequence: CASSLLGQLNTEAFF. CDR3 sequence (DNA): TGTGCCAGCAGCTTACTGGGTCAACTGAACACTGAAGCTTTCTTT.

This chain links TRBV12-5 with TRBJ1-6; D call uncertain. This CDR3 spans 12 amino acids. Trimming removed 7 bases from V and 4 bases from J, with 5 bases in between. CDR1 LGHNT and CDR2 FRNRAP come from the germline V gene. The DNA of the CDR3 is TGTGCTAGTGCCGCTTATAATTCACCCCTCCACTTT. It encodes CASAAYNSPLHF.

The gene calls are TRBV27 and TRBJ2-1, with a possible D match to TRBD2 (5 bases). This CDR3 has 13 amino acids. Trimming took 3 bases from V and 5 from J, leaving 8 bases between them. Germline CDR1 reads MNHEY; CDR2 reads SMNVEV (reference sequence). The CDR3 reads CASSLAGNNEQFF. The CDR3 coding sequence is TGTGCCAGCAGTTTGGCCGGGAACAATGAGCAGTTCTTC.

The rearrangement joins TRBV6-4 to TRBJ1-1; D unclear. CDR3 length: 14 amino acids. Germline V lookup: CDR1 MRHNA, CDR2 SNTAGT. V gave up 2 bases and J gave up 7 bases, with 14 bases separating them. The CDR3 is CASSDTADGIEAFF. The CDR3 DNA is TGTGCCAGCAGTGACACAGCGGACGGAATTGAAGCTTTCTTT.

The J gene is TRBJ2-1, the V gene TRBV19; 11 bases agree with TRBD2. CDR3 size: 18 residues. Germline assignment: CDR1 LNHDA and CDR2 SQIVND (reference sequence). Trimming at V came to 2 bases and at J to 3 bases, leaving 9 bases not matched to a gene. The CDR3 sequence: CASSINVRLAGYYNEQFF. CDR3 nucleotides: TGTGCCAGTAGTATAAACGTCCGACTAGCGGGGTACTACAATGAGCAGTTCTTC.

This chain links TRBV7-9 with TRBJ2-2; 9 bases map to TRBD1. With 5 bases clipped from V and 6 bases from J, the junction kept 4 bases outside the gene matches. The CDR3 consists of 14 residues. In germline, CDR1 is SEHNR, CDR2 FQNEAQ (reference sequence). The CDR3 DNA is TGTGCCAGCAGCCCACAGGGGGCCCCCGGGGAGCTGTTTTTT. It is translated as CASSPQGAPGELFF.

CDR3: CASSPGLVGVYEQYF. In DNA form, the CDR3 reads TGTGCCAGCAGTCCTGGACTAGTTGGGGTCTACGAGCAGTACTTC. The rearrangement links TRBV5-5 to TRBJ2-7; 7 nucleotides align to TRBD2. CDR1 SGHKS and CDR2 YYEKEE come from the germline V gene (reference sequence). The CDR3 is made up of 15 amino acids. V lost 5 bases to trimming and J lost 3 bases; unmatched junction nucleotides: 11. The complete variable domain, with remaining parts taken from reference TRBV5-5 and TRBJ2-7, reads DAGVTQSPTHLIKTRGQQVTLRCSPISGHKSVSWYQQVLGQGPQFIFQYYEKEERGRGNFPDRFSARQFPNYSSELNVNALLLGDSALYLCASSPGLVGVYEQYFGPGTRLTVT.

This chain links TRBV2 with TRBJ2-7, with 10 positions matching TRBD2. Trimming cost V 8 bases and J 1 base; bases outside gene matches: 8. This CDR3 is 15 amino acids long. CDR1 is SNHLY, CDR2 FYNNEI, per germline. The CDR3 spells CASGGTSEISYEQYF. CDR3 nucleotides: TGTGCCAGCGGAGGGACTAGCGAGATATCCTACGAGCAGTACTTC.

V gene TRBV9 combines with J gene TRBJ2-3; either TRBD1 or TRBD2 may fit D (5 bases each). V shed 4 bases and J shed 1 base, with 13 bases lying between them. CDR3 length equals 15 residues. Germline CDR1 SGDLS, CDR2 YYNGEE. The CDR3 sequence: CASSPRGLGTDTQYF. The CDR3 DNA reads TGTGCCAGCAGCCCACGGGGCCTGGGCACAGATACGCAGTATTTT.